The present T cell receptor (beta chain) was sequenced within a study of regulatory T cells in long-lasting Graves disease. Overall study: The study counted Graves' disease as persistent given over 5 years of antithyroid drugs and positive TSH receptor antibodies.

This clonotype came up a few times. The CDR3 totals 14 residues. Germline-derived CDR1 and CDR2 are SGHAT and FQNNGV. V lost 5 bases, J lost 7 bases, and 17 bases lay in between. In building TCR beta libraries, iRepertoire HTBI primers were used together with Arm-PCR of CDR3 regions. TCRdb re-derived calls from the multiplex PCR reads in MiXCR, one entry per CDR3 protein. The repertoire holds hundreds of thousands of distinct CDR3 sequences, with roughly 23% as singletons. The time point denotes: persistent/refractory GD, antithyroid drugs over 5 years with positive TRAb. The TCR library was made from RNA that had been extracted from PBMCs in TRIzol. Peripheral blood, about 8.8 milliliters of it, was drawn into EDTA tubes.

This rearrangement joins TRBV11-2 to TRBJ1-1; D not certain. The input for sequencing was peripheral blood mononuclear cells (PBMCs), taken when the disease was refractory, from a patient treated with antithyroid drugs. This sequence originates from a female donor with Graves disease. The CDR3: CASSQASNRLEAFF. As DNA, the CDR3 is TGTGCCAGCAGCCAAGCCTCTAACAGACTTGAAGCTTTCTTT.